This TCR beta chain was sequenced in a study of tumour-infiltrating T cells in Burkitt lymphoma. Looked up from germline, CDR1 is LNHNV and CDR2 is YYDKDF (reference sequence). The length of the CDR3 is 14 residues. The ends were cut back, 7 bases at V and 8 bases at J, with 20 bases in the middle. The assay was immunoSEQ multiplex PCR, and TCRdb's table has in-frame clones only and misses some. The sample shows 1,200 or so clones, about 13% of them seen only once. The chain employs TRBV15 and TRBJ1-2; D is possibly TRBD1 (5 bases). Input material: tumor tissue. The TCR was taken from a human donor with Burkitt lymphoma. In nucleotides, the CDR3 is TGTGCCACCACTTCCGGGGGTACGGTCAGGGGCTACACCTTC. Its protein is CATTSGGTVRGYTF.